This TCR beta chain was retrieved from a study of blood T cell repertoires in COVID-19. Study-wide context: The cDNA or gDNA used as material had been derived from T cells, B-cell-depleted T cells, or PBMCs.

This CDR3 spans 13 amino acids. V was shortened by 5 bases and J by 7 bases, with 18 bases between the two germline ends. Looked up from germline, CDR1 is SQVTM and CDR2 is ANQGSEA. Original handling: Reference gene primers were amplified, and this amplification served to estimate nucleated cell counts. The protocol was immunoSEQ multiplex PCR, while the TCRdb copy is restricted to in-frame clones and leaves out a portion. Clone size and the V and J calls come from that table; the DNA yielded D and trimming. The repertoire includes fewer than 110,000 clones, about 87% of them detected once, and 11% sits in the top ten.

Sequencing was carried out using peripheral blood. The receptor comes from a woman aged 25 to 39 with acute or convalescent COVID-19. The rearrangement joins TRBV29-1 to TRBJ2-7; maybe TRBD1 (5 bases). The CDR3 loop reads CSVYDSSWREQYF. The CDR3 nucleotides read TGCAGCGTTTACGACAGTTCTTGGCGGGAGCAGTACTTC.